Listed below are T cell receptor beta chains from one sample, sequenced in a study of blood T cell repertoires in COVID-19. The protocol was immunoSEQ multiplex PCR, while the TCRdb copy is restricted to in-frame clones and leaves out a portion. The sample lists around 300,000 clones; about 90% were seen once. Sequenced material: peripheral blood. These receptors all stem from a man younger than 35 with active or convalescent COVID-19. CDR3s include the opening cysteine and the closing phenylalanine or tryptophan. The order of the fields is D gene, clone size, J gene, V gene, CDR3 protein, CDR3 DNA. A D gene is named only where the DNA matches it firmly. Size is stated for part of the rows, as once, few or many counts, or as a class when the clone is expanded.

TRBD1 NA TRBJ1-2 TRBV6-5 CASRSTGGSGYTF TGTGCCAGCAGGTCGACAGGGGGTAGTGGCTACACCTTC
TRBD1 NA TRBJ1-3 TRBV7-2 CASSRDRAPNSGNTIYF TGTGCCAGCAGCAGAGACAGGGCCCCCAACTCTGGAAACACCATATATTTT
NA NA TRBJ1-1 TRBV19 CASMPQANTEAFF TGTGCCAGTATGCCGCAGGCGAACACTGAAGCTTTCTTT
TRBD2 NA TRBJ2-2 TRBV7-3 CASSLTPFGAGVNTGELFF TGTGCCAGCAGCTTAACCCCTTTCGGGGCGGGAGTGAACACCGGGGAGCTGTTTTTT
TRBD1 few TRBJ2-7 TRBV28 CASSPVDRDSYEQYF TGTGCCAGCAGTCCAGTCGACAGGGACTCCTACGAGCAGTACTTC
NA once TRBJ2-7 TRBV6-5 CASGPLGNYEQYF TGTGCCAGCGGACCCCTCGGGAACTACGAGCAGTACTTC
TRBD2 NA TRBJ2-1 TRBV5-1 CASSWGLAGWGYNEQFF TGCGCCAGCAGCTGGGGACTAGCGGGATGGGGGTACAATGAGCAGTTCTTC
NA NA TRBJ2-1 TRBV6-6 CASSYSVGSYNEQFF TGTGCCAGCAGTTACTCGGTCGGCTCCTACAATGAGCAGTTCTTC
NA NA TRBJ2-7 TRBV14 CASSQYKWGRVYEQYF TGTGCCAGCAGCCAATACAAGTGGGGCAGGGTCTACGAGCAGTACTTC
NA NA TRBJ2-7 TRBV27 CASRKGGTEQYF TGTGCCAGCAGAAAGGGAGGTACCGAGCAGTACTTC
NA NA TRBJ1-2 TRBV13 CASSPQTTYGYTF TGTGCCAGCAGCCCGCAGACAACCTATGGCTACACCTTC
TRBD1 NA TRBJ1-4 TRBV14 CASSHNSGGTNEKLFF TGTGCCAGCAGCCACAACTCAGGGGGCACTAATGAAAAACTGTTTTTT
TRBD1 NA TRBJ2-2 TRBV6-6 CASRPDRGPTGELFF TGTGCCAGCAGGCCGGACAGGGGGCCCACCGGGGAGCTGTTTTTT
TRBD1 NA TRBJ1-5 TRBV2 CASSAGTGGIQPQHF TGTGCCAGCAGTGCCGGGACAGGGGGCATTCAGCCCCAGCATTTT
TRBD1 NA TRBJ2-7 TRBV5-1 CASSSNRGQSSYEQYF TGCGCCAGCAGCTCCAACAGGGGACAGTCTTCCTACGAGCAGTACTTC
TRBD1 NA TRBJ2-1 TRBV5-4 CASSSQDRRNEQFF TGTGCCAGCAGCTCCCAGGACAGGAGGAATGAGCAGTTCTTC
TRBD1 NA TRBJ1-2 TRBV7-2 CASSSVFGTAYGYTF TGTGCCAGCAGTTCTGTCTTCGGGACAGCCTATGGCTACACCTTC
NA NA TRBJ2-4 TRBV28 CASSSPEGAKNIQYF TGTGCCAGCAGTTCCCCAGAGGGAGCCAAAAACATTCAGTACTTC